This T cell receptor beta chain was recovered during a study of PD-L1 blockade in urothelial cancer. Time point of the sample: peripheral blood 6 weeks after treatment start. The V gene's germline CDR1 is SGHTA and CDR2 FQGNSA. The CDR3 length is 13 residues. V gave up 5 bases and J gave up 5 bases; unmatched junction bases: 5. Measured with immunoSEQ multiplex PCR; TCRdb has only the in-frame clones, and not every one. The sample contains 75,000 to 100,000 clones, over 65% of which appear only once. This chain joins TRBV7-2 and TRBJ2-7; 8 bases map to TRBD1. This specimen was PBMCs, taken around atezolizumab (anti-PD-L1) treatment. The sequence was obtained from a man between 65 and 85 years old with urothelial cancer. The CDR3 DNA follows: TGTGCCAGCAGCCCAGACAGGGGAAACGAGCAGTACTTC. Its translation: CASSPDRGNEQYF.